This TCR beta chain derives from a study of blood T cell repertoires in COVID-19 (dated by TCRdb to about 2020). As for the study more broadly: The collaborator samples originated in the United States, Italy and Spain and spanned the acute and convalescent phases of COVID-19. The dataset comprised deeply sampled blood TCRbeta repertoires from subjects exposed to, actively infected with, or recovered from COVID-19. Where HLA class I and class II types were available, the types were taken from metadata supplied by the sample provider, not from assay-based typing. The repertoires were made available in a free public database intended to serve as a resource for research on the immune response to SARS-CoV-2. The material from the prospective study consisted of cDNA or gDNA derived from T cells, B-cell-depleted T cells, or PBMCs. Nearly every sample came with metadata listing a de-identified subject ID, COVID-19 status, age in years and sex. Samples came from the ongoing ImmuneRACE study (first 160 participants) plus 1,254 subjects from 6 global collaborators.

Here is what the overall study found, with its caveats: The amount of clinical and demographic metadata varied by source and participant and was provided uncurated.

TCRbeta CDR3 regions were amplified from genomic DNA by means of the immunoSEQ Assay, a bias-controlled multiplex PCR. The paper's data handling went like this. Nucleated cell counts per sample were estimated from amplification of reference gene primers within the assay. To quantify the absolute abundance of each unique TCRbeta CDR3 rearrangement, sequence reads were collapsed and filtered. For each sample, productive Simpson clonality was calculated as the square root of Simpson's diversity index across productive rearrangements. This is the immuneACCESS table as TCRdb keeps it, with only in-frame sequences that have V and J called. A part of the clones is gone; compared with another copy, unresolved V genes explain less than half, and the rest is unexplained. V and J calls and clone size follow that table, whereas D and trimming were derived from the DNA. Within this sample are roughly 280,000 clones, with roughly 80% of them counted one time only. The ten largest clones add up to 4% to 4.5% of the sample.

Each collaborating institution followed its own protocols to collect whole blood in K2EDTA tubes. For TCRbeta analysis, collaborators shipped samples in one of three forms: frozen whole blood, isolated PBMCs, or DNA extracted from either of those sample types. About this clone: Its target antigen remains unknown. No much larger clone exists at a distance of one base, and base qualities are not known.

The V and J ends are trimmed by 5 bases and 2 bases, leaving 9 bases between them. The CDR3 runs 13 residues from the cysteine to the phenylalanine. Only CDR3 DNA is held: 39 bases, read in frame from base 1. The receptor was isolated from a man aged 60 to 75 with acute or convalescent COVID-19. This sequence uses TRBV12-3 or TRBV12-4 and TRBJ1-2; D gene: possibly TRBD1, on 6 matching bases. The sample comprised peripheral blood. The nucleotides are TGTGCCAGCAGTACAGGGTTCAACTATGGCTACACCTTC. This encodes CASSTGFNYGYTF.